These T cell receptor beta chains were read from a single sample in a study of T cells in tuberculosis. Sequenced by immunoSEQ multiplex PCR; TCRdb stores in-frame clones only, minus some. The data contain about 49,000 clones, about 95% of them seen just once; the ten biggest clones take up 1.4%. Here the sequenced sample was PBMCs, taken at tuberculosis diagnosis. The receptors originated from an adult with tuberculosis. Both conserved end residues are part of each CDR3. The D gene is left open where the match is weak. Not all rows give a size; the values are once, few, many and, for expanded clones, a class.

>TRBV29-1|.|.|TRBJ1-3
TGCAGCGCCAGGGGAAGCTCTGGAAACACCATATATTTT
CSARGSSGNTIYF
>TRBV6-6|.|.|TRBJ2-7
TGTGCCAGCAGTCCGTCCCTGACAGGCTCCTACGAGCAGTACTTC
CASSPSLTGSYEQYF
>TRBV27|.|TRBD1|TRBJ2-3
TGTGCCAGCAGTTTCCGACAGGGGGCGGATACGCAGTATTTT
CASSFRQGADTQYF
>TRBV6-6|.|.|TRBJ2-7
TGTGCCAGCGCGGACAGTTCCTACGAGCAGTACTTC
CASADSSYEQYF
>TRBV27|few|TRBD1|TRBJ1-5
TGTGCCAGCAGTCGTTGGACAGGGCGCGGTCCCCAGCCCCAGCATTTT
CASSRWTGRGPQPQHF
>TRBV10-3|.|.|TRBJ1-3
TGTGCCATCAGTCTGATGACTGGGGCGAACTCTGGAAACACCATATATTTT
CAISLMTGANSGNTIYF
>TRBV5-5|.|.|TRBJ1-4
TGTGCCAGCAGCTTGCGAAGCAGGGTAGCAACTAATGAAAAACTGTTTTTT
CASSLRSRVATNEKLFF
>TRBV7-9|.|.|TRBJ1-2
TGTGCCAGCAGGCGAGGGACAACCGCCAACTACACCTTC
CASRRGTTANYTF
>TRBV15|.|.|TRBJ1-2
TGTGCCACCAGCAGAGGCAGGGGCGTCTATGGCTACACCTTC
CATSRGRGVYGYTF
>TRBV5-4|.|.|TRBJ2-1
TGTGCCAGCAGTCCCGCGGGACCGACGAATGAGCAGTTCTTC
CASSPAGPTNEQFF
>TRBV14|.|.|TRBJ2-7
TGTGCCAGCAGCCCCAGGAAAGTTTTGCCCTACGAGCAGTACTTC
CASSPRKVLPYEQYF
>TRBV5-1|.|.|TRBJ2-4
TGCGCCAGCAGCTTGGGACAGGAGTTCTCTTTTGCCAAAAACATTCAGTACTTC
CASSLGQEFSFAKNIQYF
>TRBV7-2|.|TRBD1|TRBJ2-2
TGTGCCAGCAGCTTAGAGGGGGACAGGGGGCTCGTCGGGGAGCTGTTTTTT
CASSLEGDRGLVGELFF
>TRBV5-1|.|TRBD1|TRBJ1-4
TGCGCCAGCAGCTCGACAGGGGAGACTAATGAAAAACTGTTTTTT
CASSSTGETNEKLFF
>TRBV19|.|TRBD2|TRBJ2-7
TGTGCCAGTAGCAGGACTAGCGGGAGGGACGTTCCCTACGAGCAGTACTTC
CASSRTSGRDVPYEQYF
>TRBV29-1|.|TRBD1|TRBJ2-3
TGCAGCGAGAGAGGACAGGGGGTTGGAGATACGCAGTATTTT
CSERGQGVGDTQYF
>TRBV19|.|.|TRBJ2-7
TGTGCCAGTAGTATAGATCGGAGGGAGCAGTACTTC
CASSIDRREQYF
>TRBV29-1|.|TRBD2|TRBJ2-3
TGCAGCGTTGTTGGACTAGGTCTAACGGATACGCAGTATTTT
CSVVGLGLTDTQYF